A single sample gave rise to the 9 T cell receptor beta chains below, sequenced in a study of T cells in Graves' hyperthyroidism and ophthalmopathy. RNA transcripts were the template for amplifying TCR beta CDR3 regions. The primer set for the first-round RT-PCR of the TCR CDR3 was HTBI. TCRdb passed the multiplex PCR reads through MiXCR, listing each CDR3 protein once. The profile shows 500,000 to 600,000 distinct CDR3 sequences, 46% of them singletons. Sequencing input: peripheral blood or thyroid tissue (not recorded which). Every receptor here comes from an adult woman with Graves' disease, either hyperthyroidism or ophthalmopathy (not recorded which).

The V gene is TRBV7-1, the J gene TRBJ1-2; 7 bases match TRBD1. TRBV7-1 is known as an ORF, though its function is uncertain. The CDR3 length is 15 residues. With 4 bases clipped from V and 6 bases from J, the junction kept 11 bases outside the gene matches. CDR3 nucleotides: TGTGCCAGCAGCTATGGACAGGCTAGAATGGATGGCTACACCTTC. Protein: CASSYGQARMDGYTF.

The chain is built from TRBV19 and TRBJ2-2; D possibly corresponds to TRBD1 (6 bases). The germline V and J ends were trimmed by 7 bases and 2 bases, with 11 bases remaining between them. The CDR3 is made up of 14 amino acids. CDR1 LNHDA and CDR2 SQIVND come from the germline V gene (reference sequence). The CDR3 is CASTSTGNTGELFF. The CDR3 DNA follows: TGTGCCAGTACCTCGACAGGAAACACCGGGGAGCTGTTTTTT.

The J gene is TRBJ2-2, the V gene TRBV20-1, with TRBD2 identical over 7 bases. Germline V gene sequence: CDR1 DFQATT, CDR2 SNEGSKA (reference sequence). With V trimmed by 6 bases and J by 0 bases, 7 bases remained unmatched. The CDR3 has 15 amino acids. CDR3 sequence (DNA): TGCAGTGCAAATTGGGGGGGTTCGAACACCGGGGAGCTGTTTTTT. Translation: CSANWGGSNTGELFF.

As for this clonotype: A read error may account for a junction end that differs from germline. The chain has TRBV29-1 and TRBJ2-7; weak D call: TRBD1 (6 bases). From germline, CDR1 is SQVTM and CDR2 ANQGSEA. The CDR3 loop spans 13 amino acids. The CDR3 spells CRVEGGAGNEQYF. CDR3 coding DNA: TGCAGAGTTGAAGGGGGAGCAGGAAACGAGCAGTACTTC.

The sample holds many counts of this clonotype. V is TRBV11-1 and J is TRBJ1-5; D uncertain. V was shortened by 5 bases and J by 5 bases, with 10 bases between the two germline ends. This CDR3 contains 13 residues. From germline, CDR1 is SGHAT and CDR2 FQDESV (reference sequence). The CDR3 loop is CASSLSRYQPQHF. The CDR3 bases are TGTGCCAGCAGCCTCTCTCGTTATCAGCCCCAGCATTTT.

This clonotype was picked up one time. The chain joins TRBV7-3 to TRBJ1-6; 12 bases line up with TRBD1. After removal of 0 bases from V and 10 bases from J, the junction contained 4 bases not matched to a gene. CDR1 SGHTA and CDR2 FQGTGA come from the germline V gene. The CDR3 length is 16 residues. CDR3 coding DNA: TGTGCCAGCAGCTTAACGGGGACAGGGGGCTGGTCACCCCTCCACTTT. It yields the protein CASSLTGTGGWSPLHF. Complete variable domain (other parts from reference TRBV7-3 and TRBJ1-6): GAGVSQTPSNKVTEKGKYVELRCDPISGHTALYWYRQSLGQGPEFLIYFQGTGAADDSGLPNDRFFAVRPEGSVSTLKIQRTERGDSAVYLCASSLTGTGGWSPLHFGNGTRLTVT.

The chain links TRBV29-1 to TRBJ2-7; unclear D gene. The CDR3 consists of 14 residues. Germline assignment: CDR1 SQVTM and CDR2 ANQGSEA. With 6 bases removed from V and 2 bases from J, the gap between germline ends came to 17 bases. The CDR3: CSVHDVVNTYEQYF. The CDR3 DNA is TGCAGCGTCCACGATGTGGTAAACACCTACGAGCAGTACTTC.

This chain joins TRBV6-5 and TRBJ1-5; no clear D gene. CDR3 length: 14 amino acids. Trimming took 4 bases from V and 3 from J, leaving 10 bases between them. CDR1 and CDR2 (germline): MNHEY, SVGAGI. The chain's CDR3 is CASSFWGDNQPQHF. In DNA, the CDR3 is TGTGCCAGCAGTTTCTGGGGAGACAATCAGCCCCAGCATTTT.

The J gene is TRBJ2-2, the V gene TRBV19, with a tentative D call TRBD1 (5 bases). The CDR3 has 18 amino acids. CDR1 and CDR2 (germline): LNHDA, SQIVND (reference sequence). The ends were cut back, 3 bases at V and 7 bases at J, with 24 bases in the middle. CDR3 region: CASSIGDSYPSSGGELFF. Here the CDR3 DNA reads TGTGCCAGTAGTATTGGCGACAGTTACCCCTCTTCGGGCGGGGAGCTGTTTTTT.